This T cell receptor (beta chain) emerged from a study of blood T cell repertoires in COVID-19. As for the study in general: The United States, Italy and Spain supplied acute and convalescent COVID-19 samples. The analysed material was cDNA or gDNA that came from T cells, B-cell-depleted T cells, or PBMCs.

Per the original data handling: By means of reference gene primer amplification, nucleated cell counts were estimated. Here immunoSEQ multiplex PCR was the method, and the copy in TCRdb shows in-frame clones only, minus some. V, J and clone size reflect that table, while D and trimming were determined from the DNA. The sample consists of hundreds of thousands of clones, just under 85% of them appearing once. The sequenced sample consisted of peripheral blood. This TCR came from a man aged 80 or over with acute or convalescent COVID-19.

The CDR3 loop is CASSLGRLNTEAFF. In DNA, the CDR3 is TGTGCCAGCAGCTTAGGCAGGCTGAACACTGAAGCTTTCTTT. The rearrangement joins TRBV7-9 to TRBJ1-1; D gene unclear. CDR3 length equals 14 residues. Per germline, CDR1 SEHNR and CDR2 FQNEAQ (reference sequence). Trimming cost V 1 base and J 0 bases, with 6 bases left between them.